Below, 9 T cell receptor beta chains from the same sample are listed, as sequenced in a study of OX40 agonist ivuxolimab in advanced cancers. Generated by immunoSEQ multiplex PCR, the TCRdb table keeps only in-frame clones and is missing some. The table has about 110,000 clones, 80% to 95% seen once. Sequenced here: CD4+ or CD8+ T cells sorted from blood, sampled in a trial of the OX40 agonist ivuxolimab. All receptors come from an adult with an advanced solid tumor such as melanoma, head and neck, liver or kidney cancer.

This sequence joins TRBV5-1 and TRBJ1-3; 7 bases map to TRBD1. Germline CDR1 and CDR2: SGHRS and YFSETQ. The CDR3 spans 16 residues. Trimming at V came to 0 bases and at J to 9 bases, leaving 12 bases not matched to a gene. The CDR3 DNA is TGCGCCAGCAGCTTGGAATCCCAGACAGGGAAGAGCACCATATATTTT. Amino acids: CASSLESQTGKSTIYF.

The chain employs TRBV5-6 and TRBJ1-4, with D possibly TRBD1 on 6 matching bases. From germline, CDR1 is SGHDT and CDR2 YYEEEE. Trimming took 1 base from V and 8 from J, leaving 12 bases between them. The CDR3 runs to 14 residues. CDR3 loop: CASSLRGAREKLFF. The CDR3 region has the DNA TGTGCCAGCAGCTTGCGGGGGGCAAGGGAAAAACTGTTTTTT.

The chain has TRBV7-9 and TRBJ2-1; D is unclear. V lost 5 bases to trimming and J lost 4 bases, with 12 bases between them. Germline V lookup: CDR1 SEHNR, CDR2 FQNEAQ (reference sequence). This CDR3 comprises 14 residues. CDR3 nucleotides: TGTGCCAGCAGCCCATGGACGGAATACAATGAGCAGTTCTTC. Translated, it gives CASSPWTEYNEQFF.

V is TRBV2 and J is TRBJ1-2; 8 bases match TRBD1. Losses at the gene ends were 4 bases for V and 8 bases for J; bases not matched to a gene: 9. This CDR3 has 14 amino acids. Germline CDR1 reads SNHLY; CDR2 reads FYNNEI. The CDR3 DNA reads TGTGCCAGCAGTGGGGACAGGCTAAATGGCGGCTACACCTTC. As protein: CASSGDRLNGGYTF.

The chain recombines TRBV7-9 with TRBJ1-2; a possible D gene is TRBD1 (6 bases). There are 15 residues in the CDR3. Germline CDR1 reads SEHNR; CDR2 reads FQNEAQ (reference sequence). Trimming removed 3 bases at V and 8 bases at J, with 19 bases between. The CDR3 here is CASSLGPGHTTGYTF. CDR3 DNA sequence: TGTGCCAGCAGCTTGGGCCCGGGACATACTACCGGCTACACCTTC.

The chain joins TRBV6-1 to TRBJ1-5; possibly TRBD1 for D (5 bases). Trimming stripped 5 bases from V and 4 bases from J, with 15 bases between. The CDR3 spans 15 residues. Germline lookup yields CDR1 MNHNS and CDR2 SASEGT. This CDR3 is CASSTQGSVNQPQHF. The CDR3 DNA is TGTGCCAGCAGTACCCAGGGTTCGGTTAATCAGCCCCAGCATTTT.

The J gene is TRBJ1-2, the V gene TRBV5-1, with 8 bases aligning to TRBD1. Germline assignment: CDR1 SGHRS and CDR2 YFSETQ. V shed 4 bases, J shed 3 bases, and the junction held 8 bases outside the gene matches. The CDR3 sequence is 15 residues long. The CDR3 region has the DNA TGCGCCAGCAGCAAAGACAGGGGCCTTGACTATGGCTACACCTTC. Translated, it gives CASSKDRGLDYGYTF.

The chain joins TRBV9 to TRBJ2-1, with 8 bases identical to TRBD2. Germline loops: CDR1 SGDLS, CDR2 YYNGEE. V dropped 4 bases and J dropped 3; count of bases not matched to a gene: 6. This CDR3 comprises 15 residues. The CDR3 sequence is CASSTTSGGYNEQFF. The DNA of the CDR3 is TGTGCCAGCAGCACTACTAGCGGAGGCTACAATGAGCAGTTCTTC.

The chain joins TRBV5-6 to TRBJ1-3; 7 nucleotides match TRBD1. Germline trimming cut 4 bases from V and 4 bases from J; bases unmatched to any gene: 2. CDR3 size: 13 residues. The germline V gene has CDR1 SGHDT and CDR2 YYEEEE. The CDR3 sequence: CASSVTGGNTIYF. In DNA form, the CDR3 reads TGTGCCAGCAGCGTGACAGGGGGAAACACCATATATTTT. The entire variable domain, with the rest obtained from reference TRBV5-6 and TRBJ1-3, is as follows: DAGVTQSPTHLIKTRGQQVTLRCSPKSGHDTVSWYQQALGQGPQFIFQYYEEEERQRGNFPDRFSGHQFPNYSSELNVNALLLGDSALYLCASSVTGGNTIYFGEGSWLTVV.